The next 22 T cell receptor beta chains were all read from a single sample in a study of OX40 agonist ivuxolimab in advanced cancers. The repertoire was sequenced with immunoSEQ multiplex PCR; TCRdb's copy has only in-frame clones and lacks some. This table holds about 100,000 clones, over 75% found once. The sample here was CD4+ or CD8+ T cells sorted from blood, taken in a trial of the OX40 agonist ivuxolimab. The receptors come from an adult with an advanced solid tumor such as melanoma, head and neck, liver or kidney cancer.

The V gene is TRBV15, the J gene TRBJ1-5, with TRBD1 matching over 9 bases. Losses at the gene ends were 0 bases for V and 4 bases for J; bases not matched to a gene: 10. The germline gives CDR1 LNHNV, CDR2 YYDKDF (reference sequence). The CDR3 is 18 amino acids. The CDR3 spells CATSRDLKPDRGNQPQHF. CDR3 DNA sequence: TGTGCCACCAGCAGAGATCTAAAGCCGGACAGGGGAAATCAGCCCCAGCATTTT.

The chain has TRBV7-2 and TRBJ2-1, with a possible D match to TRBD1 (6 bases). Germline CDR1 and CDR2: SGHTA and FQGNSA. The CDR3 consists of 14 residues. V was trimmed by 5 bases and J by 15 bases, leaving 23 bases between them. The CDR3 nucleotides are TGTGCCAGCAGCCCAGCAACAGGGAACGCTCTCGCGTTCTTC. This gives the protein CASSPATGNALAFF.

This clone was detected once. The chain uses TRBV9 and TRBJ2-3; 9 nucleotides agree with TRBD2. The V segment lost 3 bases and the J segment 5 bases; nucleotides outside the gene matches: 7. The V gene's germline CDR1 is SGDLS and CDR2 YYNGEE. CDR3 length: 15 residues. The CDR3 spells CASSEAGGLRDTQYF. The CDR3 nucleotides read TGTGCCAGCAGCGAGGCGGGAGGGCTAAGAGATACGCAGTATTTT.

V usage is TRBV19 and J usage is TRBJ1-1, with a weak D call TRBD1 (5 bases). The CDR3 length is 14 residues. V was cut by 6 bases and J by 8 bases, with 19 bases left in between. CDR1 is LNHDA and CDR2 is SQIVND in the germline V gene (reference sequence). The CDR3 DNA is TGTGCCAGTAGCAGACCCCGGGACCCGGAGGAAGCTTTCTTT. It encodes CASSRPRDPEEAFF.

The chain uses TRBV19 and TRBJ2-1, with a possible D match to TRBD2 (5 bases). Trimming stripped 6 bases from V and 5 bases from J, with 11 bases between. The CDR3 spans 13 residues. From germline, CDR1 is LNHDA and CDR2 SQIVND (reference sequence). The CDR3 coding sequence is TGTGCCAGTAGGAAGGACTCGAACAATGAGCAGTTCTTC. Translation gives CASRKDSNNEQFF.

The V and J genes are TRBV5-1 and TRBJ1-1, with 10 bases fitting TRBD1. Trimming cost V 2 bases and J 2 bases; bases outside gene matches: 3. The CDR3 is 15 amino acids. Germline lookup yields CDR1 SGHRS and CDR2 YFSETQ. DNA for the CDR3: TGCGCCAGCAGCTTCCAGACAGGGGGCAACACTGAAGCTTTCTTT. Residues: CASSFQTGGNTEAFF.

V and J are TRBV5-1 and TRBJ2-7; the D call may be TRBD1 or TRBD2 (5 bases each). Germline CDR1 reads SGHRS; CDR2 reads YFSETQ. The CDR3 runs 16 residues. Trimming left V 0 bases short and J 4 bases short, with 17 bases between. CDR3 DNA sequence: TGCGCCAGCAGCTTGGCCGGGACCCGAGGGGCATACGAGCAGTACTTC. Translated: CASSLAGTRGAYEQYF.

The CDR3 loop is CASQTSGTGNTIYF. CDR3 bases: TGTGCCAGCCAAACTTCAGGTACTGGAAACACCATATATTTT. The chain has TRBV6-1 and TRBJ1-3; D remains ambiguous. CDR1 MNHNS and CDR2 SASEGT come from the germline V gene. Trimming took off 8 bases at V and 2 bases at J, with 13 bases between the two ends. The CDR3 spans 14 residues.

The V gene is TRBV5-4, the J gene TRBJ2-7; 10 bases align to TRBD1. CDR3 size: 16 residues. The J segment lost 3 bases and the V segment lost 5 bases, leaving 11 bases of the junction unmatched. Looked up from germline, CDR1 is SGHNT and CDR2 is YYREEE (reference sequence). The CDR3: CASRKSGTGAFYEQYF. CDR3 DNA sequence: TGTGCCAGCAGAAAATCCGGGACAGGGGCCTTCTACGAGCAGTACTTC. Drawing the rest from reference TRBV5-4 and TRBJ2-7, the complete variable domain is ETGVTQSPTHLIKTRGQQVTLRCSSQSGHNTVSWYQQALGQGPQFIFQYYREEENGRGNFPPRFSGLQFPNYSSELNVNALELDDSALYLCASRKSGTGAFYEQYFGPGTRLTVT.

The V and J genes are TRBV15 and TRBJ1-4; D unclear. Trimming cost V 1 base and J 8 bases, with 5 bases left between them. There are 12 residues in the CDR3. Per the germline V gene, CDR1 is LNHNV and CDR2 is YYDKDF (reference sequence). The CDR3 DNA reads as TGTGCCACCAGCAGAGCGTGGGAAAAACTGTTTTTT. Its translation: CATSRAWEKLFF.

The chain has TRBV7-3 and TRBJ2-2; D possibly corresponds to TRBD1 (5 bases). The germline gives CDR1 SGHTA, CDR2 FQGTGA. V was pared by 4 bases and J by 4 bases, with 7 bases between. The CDR3 is made up of 13 amino acids. The CDR3 DNA reads TGTGCCAGCAGCTCAGGGATCACCGGGGAGCTGTTTTTT. It translates to CASSSGITGELFF. Full variable domain (missing parts from reference TRBV7-3 and TRBJ2-2): GAGVSQTPSNKVTEKGKYVELRCDPISGHTALYWYRQSLGQGPEFLIYFQGTGAADDSGLPNDRFFAVRPEGSVSTLKIQRTERGDSAVYLCASSSGITGELFFGEGSRLTVL.

This rearrangement joins TRBV6-4 to TRBJ2-1; 9 nucleotides agree with TRBD1. Per germline, CDR1 MRHNA and CDR2 SNTAGT. The CDR3 is 15 residues long. Germline trimming cut 6 bases from V and 4 bases from J; bases unmatched to any gene: 7. The CDR3 loop is CASSPGQGRYNEQFF. CDR3 nucleotide sequence: TGTGCCAGCAGCCCAGGACAGGGGCGATACAATGAGCAGTTCTTC.

This clone was detected once. This sequence joins TRBV5-1 and TRBJ2-5, with a tentative D call TRBD1 (5 bases). The CDR3 has 17 amino acids. Between the trimmed V and J ends, which lost 2 bases and 2 bases, there was a span of 19 bases. From germline, CDR1 is SGHRS and CDR2 YFSETQ. CDR3 nucleotides: TGCGCCAGCAGCTTCCGGTGGGGCAAGGCACTACAAGAGACCCAGTACTTC. Its protein product is CASSFRWGKALQETQYF.

The rearrangement uses TRBV6-6 and TRBJ1-1; no definite D call. Trimming removed 8 bases at V and 6 bases at J, with 16 bases between. Germline V gives CDR1 MNHNY, CDR2 SVGAGI (reference sequence). CDR3 size: 13 residues. CDR3 in DNA: TGTGCCAGCCTAGACGGTTACGGTCCTGAAGCTTTCTTT. Amino acids: CASLDGYGPEAFF.

The chain employs TRBV5-1 and TRBJ1-4, with unresolved D. V lost 0 bases, J lost 4 bases, and 10 bases lay in between. This CDR3 comprises 15 residues. CDR1 is SGHRS, CDR2 YFSETQ, per germline. For the CDR3, the DNA is TGCGCCAGCAGCTTGGCCGGCGGATATAATGAAAAACTGTTTTTT. Translated: CASSLAGGYNEKLFF.

CDR3 bases: TGCGCCAGCAGTGCCCGGGGACAGGGAAACACCATATATTTT. The encoded protein is CASSARGQGNTIYF. The chain joins TRBV10-2 to TRBJ1-3; 7 bases line up with TRBD1. This CDR3 spans 14 amino acids. V lost 4 bases and J lost 4; bases outside the gene matches: 4. The germline V gene encodes CDR1 WSHSY and CDR2 SAAADI.

This clone is a singleton in its sample. The rearrangement joins TRBV6-5 to TRBJ1-1; perhaps TRBD1 as D (5 bases). This CDR3 has 13 residues. Trimming stripped 7 bases from V and 8 bases from J, with 17 bases between. Germline V gene data show CDR1 as MNHEY and CDR2 as SVGAGI. The CDR3 region has the DNA TGTGCCAGCAAATTGCCCGGGGCTGCCGAAGCTTTCTTT. Translated, it gives CASKLPGAAEAFF.

The sample holds a few counts of this clone. This sequence joins TRBV28 and TRBJ1-2; D is uncertain. With 3 bases removed from V and 5 bases from J, the gap between germline ends came to 7 bases. This CDR3 spans 12 amino acids. In germline, CDR1 is MDHEN, CDR2 SYDVKM. CDR3 coding DNA: TGTGCCAGCAGTTTGAGAGATTATGGCTACACCTTC. Amino acid sequence: CASSLRDYGYTF.

The V gene is TRBV5-1, the J gene TRBJ2-3; 12 nucleotides agree with TRBD1. This CDR3 is 16 amino acids long. Trimming cost V 2 bases and J 2 bases; bases outside gene matches: 3. Germline lookup yields CDR1 SGHRS and CDR2 YFSETQ. The CDR3 coding sequence is TGCGCCAGCAGCTTTGCGGGACAGGGGGCCACAGATACGCAGTATTTT. This sequence encodes CASSFAGQGATDTQYF. Full variable domain (missing parts from reference TRBV5-1 and TRBJ2-3): KAGVTQTPRYLIKTRGQQVTLSCSPISGHRSVSWYQQTPGQGLQFLFEYFSETQRNKGNFPGRFSGRQFSNSRSEMNVSTLELGDSALYLCASSFAGQGATDTQYFGPGTRLTVL.

This clone was observed a single time. The chain has TRBV19 and TRBJ2-1; 9 nucleotides match TRBD2. Germline CDR1 reads LNHDA; CDR2 reads SQIVND (reference sequence). The CDR3 covers 17 residues. Trimming took 3 bases from V and 0 from J; bases not matched to a gene: 6. As DNA, the CDR3 is TGTGCCAGTAGTATGGGGTCTAGCGGGGACTCCTACAATGAGCAGTTCTTC. Encoded protein: CASSMGSSGDSYNEQFF. The whole variable domain, remainder taken from reference TRBV19 and TRBJ2-1, is DGGITQSPKYLFRKEGQNVTLSCEQNLNHDAMYWYRQDPGQGLRLIYYSQIVNDFQKGDIAEGYSVSREKKESFPLTVTSAQKNPTAFYLCASSMGSSGDSYNEQFFGPGTRLTVL.

This sequence joins TRBV6-6 and TRBJ1-1; maybe TRBD1 (5 bases). Germline values: CDR1 MNHNY, CDR2 SVGAGI (reference sequence). V was shortened by 0 bases and J by 8 bases, with 10 bases between the two germline ends. This CDR3 is 13 amino acids long. The CDR3 spells CASSYSGVPEAFF. DNA for the CDR3: TGTGCCAGCAGTTACTCAGGGGTTCCCGAAGCTTTCTTT.

V and J are TRBV20-1 and TRBJ1-1; D gene ambiguous. V shed 3 bases and J shed 5 bases, with 7 bases lying between them. The germline gives CDR1 DFQATT, CDR2 SNEGSKA (reference sequence). The CDR3 covers 11 residues. The CDR3 DNA reads TGCAGTGCTAGCTTTCAAACTGAAGCTTTCTTT. As protein: CSASFQTEAFF.